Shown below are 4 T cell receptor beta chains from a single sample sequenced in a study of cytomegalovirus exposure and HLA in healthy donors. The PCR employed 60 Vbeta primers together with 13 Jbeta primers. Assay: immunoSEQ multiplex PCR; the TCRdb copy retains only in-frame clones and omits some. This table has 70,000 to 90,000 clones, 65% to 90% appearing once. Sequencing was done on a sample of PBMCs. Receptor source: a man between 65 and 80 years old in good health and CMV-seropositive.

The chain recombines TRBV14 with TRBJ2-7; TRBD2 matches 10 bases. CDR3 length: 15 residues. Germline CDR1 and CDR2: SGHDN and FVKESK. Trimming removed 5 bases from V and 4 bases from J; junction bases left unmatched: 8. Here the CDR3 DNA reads TGTGCCAGCAGCAACGCCGGGACTAGCGCGTACGAGCAGTACTTC. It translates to CASSNAGTSAYEQYF.

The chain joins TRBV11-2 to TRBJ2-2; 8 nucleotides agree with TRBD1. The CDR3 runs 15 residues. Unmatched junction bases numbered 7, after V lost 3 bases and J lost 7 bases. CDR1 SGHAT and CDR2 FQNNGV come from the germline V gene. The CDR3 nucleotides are TGTGCCAGCAGCTTGGTCCAGGGGGCAAGCGGGGAGCTGTTTTTT. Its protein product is CASSLVQGASGELFF.

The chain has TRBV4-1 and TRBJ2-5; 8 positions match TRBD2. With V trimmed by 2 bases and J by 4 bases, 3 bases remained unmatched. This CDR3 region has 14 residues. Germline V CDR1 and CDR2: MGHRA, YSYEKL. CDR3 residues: CASSQPGGPETQYF. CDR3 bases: TGCGCCAGCAGCCAACCGGGGGGGCCAGAGACCCAGTACTTC.

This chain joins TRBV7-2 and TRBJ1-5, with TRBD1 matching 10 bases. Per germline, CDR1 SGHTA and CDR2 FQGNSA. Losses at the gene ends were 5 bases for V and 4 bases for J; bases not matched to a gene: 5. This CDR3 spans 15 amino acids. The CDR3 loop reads CASSPRTGGNQPQHF. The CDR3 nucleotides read TGTGCCAGCAGCCCCCGGACAGGGGGGAATCAGCCCCAGCATTTT.